These 5 T cell receptor beta chains share one sample of origin, sequenced in a study of identical twins. One entry per CDR3 protein results from TCRdb running MiXCR on the 5' RACE reads. The sample shows 500,000 or so distinct CDR3 sequences, about 13% of them seen only once. These sequences were also reported in another study, on yellow fever vaccine responses in identical twins.

Specimen: CD4+ T cells sorted from blood. These TCRs come from a woman aged 18-29 years in good health.

In DNA, the CDR3 is TGTGCCAGCAGTTTAGGGAGCAAGCAGTACTTC. Its protein product is CASSLGSKQYF. The rearrangement joins TRBV12-3 or TRBV12-4 to TRBJ2-7; no definite D call. With 1 base removed from V and 8 bases from J, the gap between germline ends came to 6 bases. CDR3 length equals 11 residues.

CDR3 sequence: CASRGVGGNNEQFF. The CDR3 coding sequence is TGTGCCAGCAGGGGCGTCGGGGGTAACAATGAGCAGTTCTTC. The rearrangement links TRBV12-3 or TRBV12-4 to TRBJ2-1, with a weak D call TRBD2 (6 bases). Trimming stripped 6 bases from V and 5 bases from J, with 14 bases between. The CDR3 sequence is 14 residues long.

The V call is TRBV10-3, the J call TRBJ1-1, with D possibly being TRBD1 (6 bases). The CDR3 covers 13 residues. V shed 10 bases and J shed 1 base, with 13 bases lying between them. The germline V gene encodes CDR1 ENHRY and CDR2 SYGVKD. The CDR3 DNA is TGTGCCACCCAGGGGACGGGGAACACTGAAGCTTTCTTT. Translated, it gives CATQGTGNTEAFF.

This chain joins TRBV6-2 or TRBV6-3 and TRBJ2-5; 7 bases match TRBD1. Germline CDR1 reads MNHEY; CDR2 reads SVGEGT. V lost 5 bases and J lost 3; bases outside the gene matches: 12. This CDR3 is 16 amino acids long. The CDR3 region has the DNA TGTGCCAGCAGTGCCTTCCGGGACAGAGCTAAAGAGACCCAGTACTTC. Translation: CASSAFRDRAKETQYF.

This clonotype has only a few counts. The chain uses TRBV7-2 and TRBJ2-7; D gene ambiguous. The CDR3 contains 13 residues. Trimming left V 2 bases short and J 6 bases short, with 11 bases between. CDR1 and CDR2 (germline): SGHTA, FQGNSA. CDR3 sequence (DNA): TGTGCCAGCAGCTTACCGATAGGTGGCGAGCAGTACTTC. Translating gives CASSLPIGGEQYF.